Below are 29 T cell receptor beta chains sequenced from a single sample in a study of Siglec-9 on CD8 T cells in melanoma. Assay: immunoSEQ multiplex PCR; the TCRdb copy retains only in-frame clones and omits some. Here the sample spans approximately 35,000 clones, about 80% being singletons. The sample consisted of Siglec-9- CD8+ T cells sorted from blood. Receptors originate from a human donor in good health.

V gene TRBV4-1 combines with J gene TRBJ2-3; weak D call: TRBD2 (5 bases). The V gene's germline CDR1 is MGHRA and CDR2 YSYEKL. The CDR3 has 14 amino acids. Trimming left V 3 bases short and J 0 bases short, with 7 bases between. CDR3 bases: TGCGCCAGCAGCCAGACTACCAGCACAGATACGCAGTATTTT. Translated, it gives CASSQTTSTDTQYF.

The rearrangement joins TRBV28 to TRBJ2-3; 7 bases are shared with TRBD2. Germline V lookup: CDR1 MDHEN, CDR2 SYDVKM. Trimming cost V 2 bases and J 4 bases; bases outside gene matches: 12. The CDR3 covers 17 residues. As DNA, the CDR3 is TGTGCCAGCAGTTTAGGGAGCAGGGCGGGAGCCGCAGATACGCAGTATTTT. It yields the protein CASSLGSRAGAADTQYF.

J is TRBJ1-3 and V is TRBV6-5, with TRBD1 matching over 10 bases. Trimming took 8 bases from V and 3 from J; bases not matched to a gene: 7. The CDR3 runs 15 residues. Germline CDR1 and CDR2: MNHEY and SVGAGI. This CDR3 is CASQFGTGVGNTIYF. Written as DNA, the CDR3 is TGTGCCAGCCAGTTCGGGACAGGGGTTGGAAACACCATATATTTT.

V gene TRBV14 combines with J gene TRBJ2-6; 7 bases are a match to TRBD1. Germline assignment: CDR1 SGHDN and CDR2 FVKESK. The CDR3 totals 18 residues. Trimming removed 6 bases from V and 0 bases from J; junction bases left unmatched: 11. The DNA of the CDR3 is TGTGCCAGCAGTTCCCAGCAGGGGGTCGACTCTGGGGCCAACGTCCTGACTTTC. Residues: CASSSQQGVDSGANVLTF.

The rearrangement uses TRBV21-1 and TRBJ1-1; TRBD1, the table's D call, was not compared with the DNA. TRBV21-1 is given as a pseudogene. This CDR3 contains 17 residues. Here the CDR3 DNA reads TGTGCCAGCAGCTTCCGGGACAGGTCGAGGGGGAACACTGAAGCTTTCTTT. Protein product: CASSFRDRSRGNTEAFF.

The chain carries TRBV11-2 and TRBJ2-2, with D perhaps given as TRBD1 or TRBD2 (5 bases each). There are 15 residues in the CDR3. Germline values: CDR1 SGHAT, CDR2 FQNNGV. V gave up 5 bases and J gave up 3 bases, with 13 bases separating them. The CDR3: CASSLGTSYTGELFF. DNA of the CDR3: TGTGCCAGCAGCCTAGGGACGAGCTACACCGGGGAGCTGTTTTTT.

This clone appeared once. This chain links TRBV11-3 with TRBJ1-2; D is ambiguous. Germline loops: CDR1 SGHNT, CDR2 YENEEA. Trimming removed 5 bases from V and 5 bases from J, with 18 bases in between. The CDR3 totals 15 residues. The CDR3 sequence: CASSLGLENSYGYTF. CDR3 sequence (DNA): TGTGCCAGCAGCCTCGGACTGGAAAATTCTTATGGCTACACCTTC.

The V gene is TRBV19, the J gene TRBJ1-2, with D hard to call. The CDR3 consists of 13 residues. The germline V gene encodes CDR1 LNHDA and CDR2 SQIVND (reference sequence). Trimming took 3 bases from V and 5 from J, leaving 10 bases between them. The CDR3 DNA is TGTGCCAGTAGTATGCAGTCAAAATATGGCTACACCTTC. It translates to CASSMQSKYGYTF.

This clone was counted a single time. The chain links TRBV11-2 to TRBJ2-1; D possibly corresponds to TRBD2 (5 bases). CDR1 and CDR2 from the germline V gene are SGHAT and FQNNGV. Trimming removed 4 bases at V and 0 bases at J, with 13 bases between. The CDR3 has 16 amino acids. The CDR3 loop reads CASSSAGVGSYNEQFF. CDR3 DNA: TGTGCCAGCAGCTCCGCCGGGGTGGGCTCCTACAATGAGCAGTTCTTC.

The chain recombines TRBV7-9 with TRBJ2-1; D possibly corresponds to TRBD1 (6 bases). The V end was cut by 2 bases, the J end by 5 bases, with 22 bases between. CDR1 and CDR2 from the germline V gene are SEHNR and FQNEAQ (reference sequence). There are 18 residues in the CDR3. CDR3 region: CASSLLRERGISHNEQFF. CDR3 nucleotides: TGTGCCAGCAGCTTACTACGGGAAAGGGGGATTTCGCACAATGAGCAGTTCTTC.

The chain recombines TRBV19 with TRBJ1-5; D is ambiguous. The V gene's germline CDR1 is LNHDA and CDR2 SQIVND (reference sequence). Trimming stripped 7 bases from V and 10 bases from J, with 14 bases between. The CDR3 consists of 12 residues. The CDR3 region is CASTGFGHPQHF. CDR3 bases: TGTGCCAGTACGGGCTTTGGTCACCCCCAGCATTTT.

This sequence joins TRBV27 and TRBJ2-1, with D perhaps TRBD2 (6 bases). This CDR3 comprises 15 residues. Germline values: CDR1 MNHEY, CDR2 SMNVEV (reference sequence). V lost 3 bases to trimming and J lost 5 bases, with 14 bases between them. The CDR3 region is CASSFQRELNNEQFF. The CDR3 DNA reads TGTGCCAGCAGTTTTCAACGGGAGTTAAACAATGAGCAGTTCTTC.

The chain recombines TRBV5-1 with TRBJ2-7, with a tentative D call TRBD2 (5 bases). Germline V gives CDR1 SGHRS, CDR2 YFSETQ. CDR3 length: 14 amino acids. V lost 7 bases to trimming and J lost 7 bases, with 21 bases between them. CDR3 DNA: TGCGCCAGCTCTTACGAGGGTCCTCCCCGGGAGCAGTACTTC. Protein product: CASSYEGPPREQYF.

The V and J genes are TRBV2 and TRBJ2-1, with TRBD2 matching 7 bases. The CDR3 spans 14 residues. Germline CDR1 and CDR2: SNHLY and FYNNEI. Unmatched junction bases numbered 5, after V lost 7 bases and J lost 2 bases. CDR3 protein: CASTRTRAYNEQFF. The CDR3 DNA reads TGTGCCAGCACCAGGACTAGAGCCTACAATGAGCAGTTCTTC.

V gene TRBV6-5 combines with J gene TRBJ2-3, with D maybe TRBD2 (5 bases). The CDR3 is 15 residues long. Trimming took 2 bases from V and 10 from J, leaving 19 bases between them. From germline, CDR1 is MNHEY and CDR2 SVGAGI. CDR3 nucleotide sequence: TGTGCCAGCAGTTACGACCCCCAGCCTAGCCGTCCGCAGTATTTT. It specifies CASSYDPQPSRPQYF.

V and J are TRBV7-3 and TRBJ2-2, with D perhaps assigned TRBD1 or TRBD2 (5 bases each). V gave up 2 bases and J gave up 2 bases, with 15 bases separating them. CDR1 and CDR2 from the germline V gene are SGHTA and FQGTGA. The CDR3 has 17 amino acids. CDR3 in amino acids: CASSLSSLGDNTGELFF. Here the CDR3 DNA reads TGTGCCAGCAGCTTATCGTCGTTAGGGGACAACACCGGGGAGCTGTTTTTT.

The chain has TRBV11-3 and TRBJ1-4, with no clear D. The CDR3 spans 15 residues. The V and J ends lost 0 bases and 4 bases respectively, with 9 bases between them. Germline V gene lookup returns CDR1 SGHNT and CDR2 YENEEA. CDR3 coding DNA: TGTGCCAGCAGCTTAGAAAATAGCCGTAATGAAAAACTGTTTTTT. Protein sequence: CASSLENSRNEKLFF.

The chain has TRBV19 and TRBJ2-7; 7 bases fit TRBD1. The V segment lost 6 bases and the J segment 2 bases; nucleotides outside the gene matches: 25. This CDR3 spans 20 amino acids. The germline V gene has CDR1 LNHDA and CDR2 SQIVND (reference sequence). The CDR3 protein is CASRSWGRDREGKGPYEQYF. Here the CDR3 DNA reads TGTGCCAGTAGGTCCTGGGGCCGAGACAGGGAAGGGAAGGGACCCTACGAGCAGTACTTC.

The rearrangement links TRBV28 to TRBJ2-7; the D is unclear. The ends were cut back, 5 bases at V and 4 bases at J, with 6 bases in the middle. CDR1 MDHEN and CDR2 SYDVKM come from the germline V gene. This CDR3 has 11 amino acids. The CDR3 DNA reads TGTGCCAGCAGTGCCTCTTACGAGCAGTACTTC. This codes for CASSASYEQYF.

This chain connects TRBV6-6 to TRBJ1-1, with D maybe TRBD1 (5 bases). Per germline, CDR1 MNHNY and CDR2 SVGAGI (reference sequence). This CDR3 contains 15 residues. Trimming took 5 bases from V and 1 from J, leaving 14 bases between them. This CDR3 reads CASSPLDIPNTEAFF. In DNA, the CDR3 is TGTGCCAGCAGTCCCTTGGACATCCCGAACACTGAAGCTTTCTTT.

The CDR3 DNA follows: TGTGCCAGCAGCTCCGGGACGCATGAGCAGTTCTTC. Protein product: CASSSGTHEQFF. The chain joins TRBV7-9 to TRBJ2-1; D tentatively fits TRBD1 or TRBD2 (5 bases each). From germline, CDR1 is SEHNR and CDR2 FQNEAQ (reference sequence). V was cut by 4 bases and J by 8 bases, with 9 bases left in between. CDR3 size: 12 residues. Using reference TRBV7-9 and TRBJ2-1 for the parts outside the CDR3, the full variable domain is DTGVSQNPRHKITKRGQNVTFRCDPISEHNRLYWYRQTLGQGPEFLTYFQNEAQLEKSRLLSDRFSAERPKGSFSTLEIQRTEQGDSAMYLCASSSGTHEQFFGPGTRLTVL.

The V and J genes are TRBV27 and TRBJ1-1, with 7 bases identical to TRBD1. The germline CDR1 and CDR2 sequences are MNHEY and SMNVEV (reference sequence). The junction had 4 bases not matched to a gene; V was cut back by 5 bases and J by 1 base. The CDR3 is made up of 14 amino acids. The CDR3 bases are TGTGCCAGCAGTAACAGGGGATCGAACACTGAAGCTTTCTTT. The encoded protein is CASSNRGSNTEAFF.

The genes are TRBV9 and TRBJ2-2; TRBD2 aligns across 8 bases. The CDR3 consists of 18 residues. V shed 2 bases and J 1 base; nucleotides not matched to a gene: 10. Germline V gene sequence: CDR1 SGDLS, CDR2 YYNGEE. The CDR3 coding sequence is TGTGCCAGCAGCGTTCTCGGAGGGCTAGCGGGGAACACCGGGGAGCTGTTTTTT. It yields the protein CASSVLGGLAGNTGELFF. Looking up the rest from reference TRBV9 and TRBJ2-2 gives the full variable domain: DSGVTQTPKHLITATGQRVTLRCSPRSGDLSVYWYQQSLDQGLQFLIQYYNGEERAKGNILERFSAQQFPDLHSELNLSSLELGDSALYFCASSVLGGLAGNTGELFFGEGSRLTVL.

The rearrangement joins TRBV19 to TRBJ1-5, with D perhaps TRBD1 (5 bases). CDR1 is LNHDA, CDR2 SQIVND, per germline (reference sequence). Trimming removed 3 bases at V and 0 bases at J, with 12 bases between. CDR3 length: 16 residues. This CDR3 reads CASSMKEGYSNQPQHF. In nucleotides, the CDR3 is TGTGCCAGTAGTATGAAAGAGGGGTATAGCAATCAGCCCCAGCATTTT.

The J gene is TRBJ2-1, the V gene TRBV6-4, with TRBD2 identical over 10 bases. Per the germline V gene, CDR1 is MRHNA and CDR2 is SNTAGT. V lost 2 bases to trimming and J lost 8 bases; unmatched junction nucleotides: 6. This CDR3 spans 15 amino acids. In DNA form, the CDR3 reads TGTGCCAGCAGTGACGAGGCTAGCGGGGGTTATGAGCAGTTCTTC. It encodes CASSDEASGGYEQFF.

The rearrangement uses TRBV5-8 and TRBJ1-5; 8 nucleotides agree with TRBD1. This CDR3 has 15 residues. V was pared by 3 bases and J by 3 bases, with 5 bases of the junction left unmatched. Germline values: CDR1 SGHTS, CDR2 YDEGEE. The CDR3 spells CASSSRDRTNQPQHF. Here the CDR3 DNA reads TGTGCCAGCAGCTCGAGGGACAGGACCAATCAGCCCCAGCATTTT.

The chain has TRBV7-6 and TRBJ2-1; 9 nucleotides align to TRBD2. This CDR3 spans 16 amino acids. The V and J ends lost 4 bases and 5 bases, in that order; junction bases with no gene match: 9. Germline V CDR1 and CDR2: SGHVS, FNYEAQ. For the CDR3, the DNA is TGTGCCAGCAGCTCCGGGCGGGAGGGCCTTCACAATGAGCAGTTCTTC. The encoded protein is CASSSGREGLHNEQFF. Complete variable domain (other parts from reference TRBV7-6 and TRBJ2-1): GAGVSQSPRYKVTKRGQDVALRCDPISGHVSLYWYRQALGQGPEFLTYFNYEAQQDKSGLPNDRFSAERPEGSISTLTIQRTEQRDSAMYRCASSSGREGLHNEQFFGPGTRLTVL.

This clone occurred a few times. The V and J genes are TRBV5-6 and TRBJ2-1; no reliable D call. The CDR3 runs 16 residues. Germline V lookup: CDR1 SGHDT, CDR2 YYEEEE. V lost 0 bases and J 7 bases, leaving 17 bases between the germline ends. The CDR3 DNA is TGTGCCAGCAGCTTGGCGGACCTCACGGTCTGGAATGAGCAGTTCTTC. Translated, it gives CASSLADLTVWNEQFF.

The CDR3 coding sequence is TGCGCCAGCAGCTTGGTTGGGGAAGAGACCCAGTACTTC. Amino acids: CASSLVGEETQYF. The chain couples TRBV5-1 to TRBJ2-5, with D uncertain. V was pared by 0 bases and J by 3 bases, with 6 bases between. The V gene's germline CDR1 is SGHRS and CDR2 YFSETQ. The CDR3 contains 13 residues.